A selection of T cell receptor beta chains follows, all from one sample in a study of T cell responses to AZD1222 COVID-19 vaccine. Generated by immunoSEQ multiplex PCR, the TCRdb table keeps only in-frame clones and is missing some. The repertoire consists of around 150,000 clones, with 90% occurring once and the leading ten covering approximately 1.6%. Sequencing was performed on peripheral blood, taken on day 0 of AZD1222 vaccination. Every receptor here comes from an adult in good health. The CDR3 runs from the conserved cysteine through the conserved F or W. Fields, in order: D gene, J gene, clone size, V gene, CDR3 length, CDR3 protein, CDR3 DNA. A D gene is named only where the DNA matches it firmly. The size of a clone is reported for some rows only, either as once, few or many, or as a class for expanded clones.

>-|TRBJ2-7|-|TRBV14|15
CASTIGAGLSYEQYF
TGTGCCAGCACCATAGGGGCGGGACTCTCCTACGAGCAGTACTTC
>TRBD1|TRBJ2-7|once|TRBV28|14
CASSSTGGSYEQYF
TGTGCCAGCAGTTCGACAGGGGGGTCCTACGAGCAGTACTTC
>TRBD1|TRBJ1-6|-|TRBV7-2|15
CASRQGGAYNSPLHF
TGTGCCAGCAGGCAGGGGGGTGCCTATAATTCACCCCTCCACTTT
>-|TRBJ2-4|-|TRBV23-1|16
CASSPGRTLAKNIQYF
TGCGCCAGCAGTCCGGGCAGAACACTAGCCAAAAACATTCAGTACTTC
>TRBD1|TRBJ2-6|-|TRBV24-1|16
CATSDRTGDGANVLTF
TGTGCCACCAGTGACCGGACAGGGGATGGGGCCAACGTCCTGACTTTC
>-|TRBJ1-1|-|TRBV7-8|15
CASSLFSSGSPEAFF
TGTGCCAGCAGCTTATTCTCGAGTGGAAGCCCTGAAGCTTTCTTT
>-|TRBJ1-1|-|TRBV7-8|14
CASRRDRVNTEAFF
TGTGCCAGCCGCAGGGATCGGGTGAACACTGAAGCTTTCTTT
>-|TRBJ2-5|-|TRBV11-2|13
CASSKGDTETQYF
TGTGCCAGCAGCAAAGGGGACACAGAGACCCAGTACTTC
>-|TRBJ2-7|-|TRBV7-2|11
CASSTYYEQYF
TGTGCCAGCAGCACCTATTACGAGCAGTACTTC
>-|TRBJ1-6|-|TRBV28|17
CASSPVQGHPYNSPLHF
TGTGCCAGCAGCCCTGTGCAGGGGCATCCTTATAATTCACCCCTCCACTTT
>TRBD1|TRBJ2-7|-|TRBV30|16
CAWDGARTGISYEQYF
TGTGCCTGGGATGGGGCGCGGACAGGGATTTCCTACGAGCAGTACTTC
>TRBD1|TRBJ1-2|-|TRBV9|14
CASSEGGTSYGYTF
TGTGCCAGCAGCGAAGGGGGCACATCCTATGGCTACACCTTC
>TRBD1|TRBJ2-6|-|TRBV9|19
CASSAALRDSRSGANVLTF
TGTGCCAGCAGCGCGGCACTCCGGGACAGCCGCTCTGGGGCCAACGTCCTGACTTTC
>-|TRBJ2-7|-|TRBV28|14
CASSSPLRTSEQYF
TGTGCCAGCAGTTCCCCGTTGCGGACGAGCGAGCAGTACTTC
>-|TRBJ1-1|-|TRBV5-4|16
CASSLEATLMNTEAFF
TGTGCCAGCAGCTTGGAGGCCACGCTGATGAACACTGAAGCTTTCTTT
>-|TRBJ1-4|once|TRBV5-1|14
CASSPTLKGEKLFF
TGCGCCAGCAGCCCGACGTTAAAGGGTGAAAAACTGTTTTTT
>-|TRBJ2-5|-|TRBV7-2|13
CASSYGVPGTQYF
TGTGCCAGCAGCTACGGGGTCCCAGGGACCCAGTACTTC
>TRBD1|TRBJ1-1|-|TRBV13|16
CASSWTGQTRDTEAFF
TGTGCCAGCAGCTGGACAGGGCAGACAAGGGACACTGAAGCTTTCTTT
>TRBD1|TRBJ2-5|-|TRBV18|15
CASSPTGERQETQYF
TGTGCCAGCTCACCAACAGGGGAGAGACAAGAGACCCAGTACTTC
>-|TRBJ2-3|-|TRBV5-1|12
CASSLETDTQYF
TGCGCCAGCAGCTTGGAGACAGATACGCAGTATTTT
>TRBD1|TRBJ2-2|-|TRBV19|17
CASSPRTGGFNSGELFF
TGTGCCAGTAGTCCGCGGACAGGGGGCTTTAATTCCGGGGAGCTGTTTTTT
>-|TRBJ2-1|once|TRBV27|15
CASSLLRLELGEQFF
TGTGCCAGCAGTTTGCTCCGACTAGAATTGGGTGAGCAGTTCTTC
>-|TRBJ2-5|few|TRBV5-1|12
CASSLGQETQYF
TGCGCCAGCAGCTTGGGCCAAGAGACCCAGTACTTC
>-|TRBJ2-1|-|TRBV7-6|15
CASSSREAGVNEQFF
TGTGCCAGCAGCTCAAGGGAGGCAGGGGTTAATGAGCAGTTCTTC
>-|TRBJ1-2|-|TRBV6-5|12
CASSYSASEYTF
TGTGCCAGCAGTTACTCCGCCAGCGAATACACCTTC
>-|TRBJ2-2|-|TRBV4-3|15
CASSQGPLGTGELFF
TGCGCCAGCAGCCAGGGACCCCTCGGCACCGGGGAGCTGTTTTTT
>-|TRBJ2-1|-|TRBV15|14
CATSRDRLASEQFF
TGTGCCACCAGCAGAGATCGCCTAGCGAGTGAGCAGTTCTTC
>TRBD1|TRBJ1-4|-|TRBV28|15
CASSPEDRVAEKLFF
TGTGCCAGCAGTCCGGAGGACAGGGTGGCTGAAAAACTGTTTTTT
>-|TRBJ1-3|-|TRBV27|16
CASSLRAGMDYGTIYF
TGTGCCAGCAGTTTAAGAGCGGGAATGGACTATGGCACCATATATTTT
>-|TRBJ1-2|few|TRBV7-9|12
CASSPAAYGYTF
TGTGCCAGCAGCCCGGCCGCGTATGGCTACACCTTC
>TRBD1|TRBJ1-2|-|TRBV19|15
CASSTAGQENYGYTF
TGTGCCAGTAGTACGGCGGGACAGGAGAACTATGGCTACACCTTC
>TRBD1|TRBJ1-1|-|TRBV4-3|14
CASSGGQENTEAFF
TGCGCCAGCAGCGGGGGACAGGAGAACACTGAAGCTTTCTTT
>-|TRBJ1-2|-|TRBV19|13
CASNKQGSGGYTF
TGTGCCAGCAATAAACAGGGATCGGGTGGCTACACCTTC
>-|TRBJ1-2|-|TRBV11-2|14
CASSLDLASNGYTF
TGTGCCAGCAGCTTAGATTTAGCGTCGAATGGCTACACCTTC
>TRBD1|TRBJ1-4|-|TRBV5-1|16
CASSPRTGETNEKLFF
TGCGCCAGCAGCCCCAGGACAGGGGAAACTAATGAAAAACTGTTTTTT
>TRBD1|TRBJ2-1|few|TRBV3-1/TRBV3-2|11
CASSTGALEFF
TGTGCCAGCAGCACAGGGGCTTTAGAGTTCTTC
>-|TRBJ1-5|-|TRBV7-8|12
CASSPGNQPQHF
TGTGCCAGCAGCCCCGGCAATCAGCCCCAGCATTTT
>TRBD1|TRBJ2-7|-|TRBV4-1|14
CASSQGQGAYEQYF
TGCGCCAGCAGCCAAGGACAGGGGGCCTACGAGCAGTACTTC
>-|TRBJ2-7|-|TRBV7-9|15
CASSSDWTSSYEQYF
TGTGCCAGCAGCTCAGATTGGACAAGCTCCTACGAGCAGTACTTC
>-|TRBJ2-1|once|TRBV5-5|12
CASSLVPNEQFF
TGTGCCAGCAGCTTGGTCCCCAATGAGCAGTTCTTC
>-|TRBJ1-6|-|TRBV20-1|16
CSASPLTGTRNSPLHF
TGCAGTGCTAGTCCCCTAACCGGGACCCGGAATTCACCCCTCCACTTT
>-|TRBJ1-2|-|TRBV28|11
CASSFGRGYTF
TGTGCCAGCAGTTTCGGGCGGGGCTACACCTTC
>TRBD1|TRBJ1-3|once|TRBV5-1|15
CASSSRTGAGNTIYF
TGCGCCAGCAGCTCCCGGACAGGGGCAGGAAACACCATATATTTT
>TRBD1|TRBJ2-1|-|TRBV15|16
CATSRARGTAYNEQFF
TGTGCCACCAGCAGAGCCAGGGGGACAGCGTACAATGAGCAGTTCTTC
>-|TRBJ1-4|-|TRBV14|15
CASSQVLGNNEKLFF
TGTGCCAGCAGCCAAGTACTCGGGAATAATGAAAAACTGTTTTTT
>-|TRBJ1-2|-|TRBV4-3|16
CASSQDRGARAGGYTF
TGCGCCAGCAGCCAAGATAGGGGGGCGAGGGCCGGAGGCTACACCTTC
>TRBD2|TRBJ2-7|many|TRBV27|15
CASSLGAGDVYEQYF
TGTGCCAGCAGTTTAGGAGCGGGAGACGTCTACGAGCAGTACTTC
>-|TRBJ1-1|once|TRBV19|14
CASSLRELETEAFF
TGTGCCAGTAGTCTCAGGGAATTGGAGACTGAAGCTTTCTTT
>-|TRBJ2-2|-|TRBV20-1|11
CSARDVRELFF
TGCAGTGCTAGAGATGTGAGGGAGCTGTTTTTT
>-|TRBJ1-2|-|TRBV5-4|16
CASSPLGNVGGQGYTF
TGTGCCAGCAGCCCGCTGGGGAATGTTGGGGGGCAGGGCTACACCTTC
>TRBD1|TRBJ2-1|few|TRBV4-3|16
CASSQDPGTGGNEQFF
TGCGCCAGCAGCCAAGATCCCGGGACAGGGGGCAATGAGCAGTTCTTC
>-|TRBJ2-1|-|TRBV10-3|16
CAIIASSGGSYNEQFF
TGTGCCATCATAGCTTCCAGCGGAGGCTCCTACAATGAGCAGTTCTTC
>-|TRBJ2-3|-|TRBV7-3|16
CASSSFQGYESDTQYF
TGTGCCAGCAGCTCCTTTCAGGGCTATGAATCAGATACGCAGTATTTT
>TRBD1|TRBJ1-5|-|TRBV6-1|18
CASSAPGTGVSSNQPQHF
TGTGCCAGCAGTGCGCCCGGGACAGGGGTCTCAAGCAATCAGCCCCAGCATTTT
>TRBD2|TRBJ2-3|-|TRBV3-1/TRBV3-2|18
CASSQDEGSGASTDTQYF
TGTGCCAGCAGCCAAGATGAGGGTAGCGGGGCTAGCACAGATACGCAGTATTTT
>TRBD2|TRBJ2-7|-|TRBV6-5|15
CASSFTSGDSYEQYF
TGTGCCAGCAGTTTCACTAGCGGGGACTCCTACGAGCAGTACTTC
>-|TRBJ2-2|-|TRBV29-1|16
CSVGIGTGLNTGELFF
TGCAGCGTTGGCATTGGAACAGGGCTGAACACCGGGGAGCTGTTTTTT
>TRBD1|TRBJ2-1|-|TRBV24-1|19
CATSDLQGRGQGTSNEQFF
TGTGCCACCAGTGATTTGCAAGGGCGAGGACAGGGTACGTCCAATGAGCAGTTCTTC
>-|TRBJ1-5|-|TRBV6-1|14
CASSEARGNQPQHF
TGTGCCAGCAGTGAAGCGAGGGGCAATCAGCCCCAGCATTTT